The 24 T cell receptor beta chains given below trace back to one sample, sequenced in a study of T cell changes during pregnancy in multiple sclerosis. The method was immunoSEQ multiplex PCR; TCRdb's version includes in-frame clones alone and lacks a portion of them. Of about 40,000 clones in the sample, 88% were seen once. The sequenced sample was peripheral blood, obtained in the first trimester of pregnancy. The origin of the receptors is a female donor in good health, enrolled as a control in a pregnancy study.

The chain is built from TRBV7-3 and TRBJ2-1, with 7 bases matching TRBD1. In germline, CDR1 is SGHTA, CDR2 FQGTGA. This CDR3 contains 16 residues. V lost 4 bases to trimming and J lost 5 bases; unmatched junction nucleotides: 11. The CDR3 region is CASSSMVGQPDNEQFF. The CDR3 nucleotides read TGTGCCAGCAGCTCAATGGTGGGACAGCCTGACAATGAGCAGTTCTTC.

This clone has just a few counts. The chain combines TRBV30 with TRBJ1-1, with 9 nucleotides matching TRBD1. Germline-derived CDR1 and CDR2 are GTSNPN and SVGIG (reference sequence). The CDR3 has 14 residues. The V segment lost 3 bases and the J segment 3 bases; nucleotides outside the gene matches: 5. CDR3 DNA sequence: TGTGCCTGGAGCCCGGGACAGGGCCACACTGAAGCTTTCTTT. It codes for CAWSPGQGHTEAFF.

The chain couples TRBV4-3 to TRBJ1-1, with D perhaps TRBD1 (6 bases). V was shortened by 4 bases and J by 1 base, with 13 bases between the two germline ends. CDR1 and CDR2 from the germline V gene are LGHNA and YSLEER. CDR3 length: 15 residues. The CDR3 DNA follows: TGCGCCAGCAGCCTCGAGGGGGGGCGGAACACTGAAGCTTTCTTT. Protein product: CASSLEGGRNTEAFF.

This chain joins TRBV4-2 and TRBJ2-1; TRBD2 matches 14 bases. CDR3 size: 18 residues. J was trimmed by 1 base and V by 4 bases; bases with no gene match: 6. Germline V gene lookup returns CDR1 LGHNA and CDR2 YNFKEQ. The CDR3 loop reads CASSLRTSGRWSYNEQFF. The CDR3 DNA reads TGTGCCAGCAGCCTCAGGACTAGCGGGAGGTGGTCCTACAATGAGCAGTTCTTC.

The chain links TRBV29-1 to TRBJ1-3; D unresolved. CDR1 is SQVTM and CDR2 is ANQGSEA in the germline V gene. Trimming took 5 bases from V and 0 from J, leaving 14 bases between them. There are 15 residues in the CDR3. The CDR3 here is CSVLISQSSGNTIYF. CDR3 nucleotides: TGCAGCGTTCTCATATCACAGTCCTCTGGAAACACCATATATTTT.

The V and J genes are TRBV7-9 and TRBJ1-3, with 7 bases identical to TRBD1. J gave up 6 bases and V 4 bases, and 6 bases lay outside the gene matches. Looked up from germline, CDR1 is SEHNR and CDR2 is FQNEAQ (reference sequence). This CDR3 spans 14 amino acids. CDR3 protein: CASSSTGSANTIYF. CDR3 in DNA: TGTGCCAGCAGCTCGACAGGGAGTGCAAACACCATATATTTT.

J is TRBJ2-5 and V is TRBV28; D perhaps matches TRBD2 (5 bases). This CDR3 has 13 residues. Trimming stripped 7 bases from V and 3 bases from J, with 12 bases between. CDR1 is MDHEN and CDR2 is SYDVKM in the germline V gene. The CDR3 sequence: CASTMWGEETQYF. The CDR3, as DNA: TGTGCCAGCACTATGTGGGGAGAAGAGACCCAGTACTTC.

The chain carries TRBV4-2 and TRBJ2-1; 9 bases fit TRBD1. Germline trimming cut 5 bases from V and 7 bases from J; bases unmatched to any gene: 6. From germline, CDR1 is LGHNA and CDR2 YNFKEQ. The CDR3 runs to 14 residues. DNA of the CDR3: TGTGCCAGCAGCGGGACAGGGAGATCGAATGAGCAGTTCTTC. It codes for CASSGTGRSNEQFF.

The chain carries TRBV7-9 and TRBJ2-5, with 10 bases that match TRBD1. The V gene's germline CDR1 is SEHNR and CDR2 FQNEAQ (reference sequence). CDR3 length: 18 amino acids. The junction had 11 bases not matched to a gene; V was cut back by 0 bases and J by 4 bases. The CDR3 is CASSLARTGTGEGETQYF. As DNA, the CDR3 is TGTGCCAGCAGCTTAGCCCGGACCGGGACAGGGGAAGGAGAGACCCAGTACTTC.

This chain links TRBV4-3 with TRBJ2-2; tentative D call: TRBD1 (6 bases). V lost 1 base and J 9 bases, leaving 15 bases between the germline ends. This CDR3 has 15 amino acids. In germline, CDR1 is LGHNA, CDR2 YSLEER. The DNA for the CDR3 is TGCGCCAGCAGCCAAGCACAGGGAAGTACTAGGGAGCTGTTTTTT. It codes for CASSQAQGSTRELFF.

The CDR3 nucleotides are TGCGCCAGCAGTGTCGGGGGGAACACCGGGGAGCTGTTTTTT. Protein sequence: CASSVGGNTGELFF. The chain is built from TRBV5-1 and TRBJ2-2; TRBD2 is a possible D gene (6 bases). The CDR3 sequence is 14 residues long. Trimming cost V 5 bases and J 1 base, with 9 bases left between them. Germline-derived CDR1 and CDR2 are SGHRS and YFSETQ.

The chain joins TRBV9 to TRBJ1-1, with 9 bases fitting TRBD1. Germline V gene data show CDR1 as SGDLS and CDR2 as YYNGEE. The CDR3 length is 15 residues. Trimming took 0 bases from V and 1 from J; bases not matched to a gene: 1. CDR3 sequence (DNA): TGTGCCAGCAGCGTAGGGGGACAGGGGAACACTGAAGCTTTCTTT. Its translation is CASSVGGQGNTEAFF.

The chain joins TRBV7-9 to TRBJ2-1; maybe TRBD2 (6 bases). The CDR3 runs to 14 residues. The V and J ends lost 1 base and 6 bases respectively, with 10 bases between them. The germline CDR1 and CDR2 sequences are SEHNR and FQNEAQ (reference sequence). This CDR3 is CASSLERAFNEQFF. Here the CDR3 DNA reads TGTGCCAGCAGCTTAGAGCGGGCCTTCAATGAGCAGTTCTTC. The full variable domain, in which reference TRBV7-9 and TRBJ2-1 provide the parts outside the CDR3, is DTGVSQNPRHKITKRGQNVTFRCDPISEHNRLYWYRQTLGQGPEFLTYFQNEAQLEKSRLLSDRFSAERPKGSFSTLEIQRTEQGDSAMYLCASSLERAFNEQFFGPGTRLTVL.

V usage is TRBV18 and J usage is TRBJ2-3; D might be TRBD1 (6 bases). The ends were cut back, 5 bases at V and 0 bases at J, with 18 bases in the middle. The CDR3 is made up of 17 amino acids. The germline CDR1 and CDR2 sequences are KGHSH and LQKENI. Here the CDR3 DNA reads TGTGCCAGCTCAAACGCGGAAACAGGGACCAGCACAGATACGCAGTATTTT. The encoded protein is CASSNAETGTSTDTQYF.

The rearrangement uses TRBV6-6 and TRBJ2-7, with 9 bases fitting TRBD1. CDR3 length: 16 amino acids. The germline V gene encodes CDR1 MNHNY and CDR2 SVGAGI (reference sequence). V lost 1 base, J lost 6 bases, and 10 bases stayed unmatched. CDR3 nucleotide sequence: TGTGCCAGCAGTTACTTTCCTCCGGGACAGGGAGGCGAGCAGTACTTC. Residues: CASSYFPPGQGGEQYF.

This chain joins TRBV12-5 and TRBJ1-1; D is undetermined. Trimming shortened V by 0 bases and J by 3 bases, and 20 bases separated the two germline ends. This CDR3 region has 18 residues. Looked up from germline, CDR1 is LGHNT and CDR2 is FRNRAP. The chain's CDR3 is CASGLVPLPTGDYTEAFF. CDR3 sequence (DNA): TGTGCTAGTGGTTTGGTACCCCTCCCCACGGGTGATTACACTGAAGCTTTCTTT.

The chain combines TRBV7-8 with TRBJ1-1; D call uncertain. Trimming cost V 4 bases and J 5 bases, with 14 bases left between them. There are 14 residues in the CDR3. The germline CDR1 and CDR2 sequences are SGHVS and FQNEAQ. The CDR3 loop reads CASSSEWGGTEAFF. For the CDR3, the DNA is TGTGCCAGCAGCTCGGAATGGGGAGGAACTGAAGCTTTCTTT.

The chain employs TRBV7-2 and TRBJ1-2; D remains unclear. The CDR3 covers 14 residues. CDR1 is SGHTA and CDR2 is FQGNSA in the germline V gene. The V end lost 1 base, the J end lost 6 bases, and 12 bases lay between the germline ends. CDR3 in DNA: TGTGCCAGCAGCTTAGTGCGGGGAATGGATGGCTACACCTTC. It codes for CASSLVRGMDGYTF.

The V gene is TRBV5-1, the J gene TRBJ2-7; TRBD1 aligns across 7 bases. The germline CDR1 and CDR2 sequences are SGHRS and YFSETQ. Unmatched junction bases numbered 5, after V lost 2 bases and J lost 0 bases. The CDR3 loop spans 15 amino acids. CDR3 sequence (DNA): TGCGCCAGCAGCTTCGTTCGGGACAGCTCCTACGAGCAGTACTTC. Its protein product is CASSFVRDSSYEQYF.

CDR3 loop: CASSLESTANTGELFF. CDR3 sequence (DNA): TGTGCCAGCAGTCTAGAAAGCACCGCGAACACCGGGGAGCTGTTTTTT. The chain carries TRBV5-4 and TRBJ2-2; D not resolved. Germline CDR1 reads SGHNT; CDR2 reads YYREEE (reference sequence). The CDR3 spans 16 residues. The V gene lost 5 bases and the J gene lost 0 bases, with 14 bases spanning the gap.

This chain joins TRBV10-3 and TRBJ2-1; 11 bases line up with TRBD2. The CDR3 extends over 14 amino acids. Losses at the gene ends were 4 bases for V and 10 bases for J; bases not matched to a gene: 6. CDR1 and CDR2 from the germline V gene are ENHRY and SYGVKD. The CDR3 protein is CAISANLAGGEQFF. The CDR3 DNA sequence: TGTGCCATCAGTGCCAACCTAGCGGGAGGCGAGCAGTTCTTC.

This rearrangement joins TRBV7-9 to TRBJ1-2; a weak D match, TRBD1 (5 bases). Germline V gene data show CDR1 as SEHNR and CDR2 as FQNEAQ (reference sequence). The V end lost 4 bases, the J end lost 5 bases, and 14 bases lay between the germline ends. The length of the CDR3 is 14 residues. CDR3 in amino acids: CASSSGLSPYGYTF. The CDR3 DNA sequence: TGTGCCAGCAGCTCGGGACTCTCCCCTTATGGCTACACCTTC.

The CDR3 DNA reads as TGTGCCAGTAGTATAGAGCCCAGGAACTATGGCTACACCTTC. Protein: CASSIEPRNYGYTF. J is TRBJ1-2 and V is TRBV19, with no clear D. V shed 0 bases and J shed 2 bases, with 7 bases lying between them. Germline V gives CDR1 LNHDA, CDR2 SQIVND (reference sequence). This CDR3 is built from 14 residues.

The rearrangement links TRBV29-1 to TRBJ1-2; a weak D match, TRBD1 (6 bases). With 5 bases removed from V and 4 bases from J, the gap between germline ends came to 17 bases. The CDR3 has 14 residues. Germline V CDR1 and CDR2: SQVTM, ANQGSEA. CDR3 sequence: CSVQSLQGPYGYTF. CDR3 nucleotides: TGCAGCGTTCAGTCCCTACAGGGTCCCTATGGCTACACCTTC. Full variable domain (outside the CDR3, taken from reference TRBV29-1 and TRBJ1-2): SAVISQKPSRDICQRGTSLTIQCQVDSQVTMMFWYRQQPGQSLTLIATANQGSEATYESGFVIDKFPISRPNLTFSTLTVSNMSPEDSSIYLCSVQSLQGPYGYTFGSGTRLTVV.